These 15 T cell receptor beta chains came from one sample sequenced in a study of vaccination and CD4 T cells after COVID-19. Time point described: late sampling 161 to 241 days after vaccination in a few convalescent patients. Documented treatment: approximately nine-day PBMC culture with coronavirus spike peptide pools or control peptides (ViraFEST assay). These receptors' antigens are unknown. The Oncomine TCR Beta short-read assay generated sequence data from the DNA of cultured CD4+ T cells. TCRdb recomputed calls from the PCR reads with MiXCR, one row per CDR3 protein. The data show about 16,000 distinct CDR3 sequences, about half seen once. The material was CD4+ T cells from blood, cultured in vitro, obtained about 7 months after SARS-CoV-2 vaccination. These receptors came from a human donor who had recovered from COVID-19.

This clonotype was picked up a small number of times. The rearrangement links TRBV4-1 to TRBJ2-5; 10 bases line up with TRBD2. V was pared by 1 base and J by 9 bases, with 14 bases of the junction left unmatched. The CDR3 length is 17 residues. Looked up from germline, CDR1 is MGHRA and CDR2 is YSYEKL. The CDR3 nucleotides are TGCGCCAGCAGCCAAGGCATTCCTAGGACTAGCGGTATGCCCCAGTACTTC. It translates to CASSQGIPRTSGMPQYF.

This clonotype has just a few counts. V gene TRBV6-5 combines with J gene TRBJ2-5; 12 nucleotides line up with TRBD2. The CDR3 has 16 residues. V lost 4 bases and J lost 1; bases outside the gene matches: 4. Per germline, CDR1 MNHEY and CDR2 SVGAGI. CDR3 residues: CASSFPSGGAQETQYF. CDR3 in DNA: TGTGCCAGCAGTTTCCCTAGCGGGGGGGCCCAAGAGACCCAGTACTTC.

The genes are TRBV24-1 and TRBJ2-3; 7 nucleotides match TRBD2. The CDR3 runs to 15 residues. Looked up from germline, CDR1 is KGHDR and CDR2 is SFDVKD. V was pared by 1 base and J by 6 bases, with 6 bases of the junction left unmatched. The CDR3 is CATSDFGTTKDTQYF. The CDR3 DNA is TGTGCCACCAGTGATTTCGGGACTACCAAGGATACGCAGTATTTT.

The sample holds a few counts of this clonotype. The V gene is TRBV7-2, the J gene TRBJ1-2; no definite D call. The CDR3 is 15 amino acids. V was trimmed by 1 base and J by 6 bases, leaving 15 bases between them. CDR1 and CDR2 (germline): SGHTA, FQGNSA. The CDR3: CASSLGLYVRDGYTF. The CDR3, as DNA: TGTGCCAGCAGCTTAGGTTTGTACGTCAGAGATGGCTACACCTTC.

This clonotype was seen only a few times. J is TRBJ2-5 and V is TRBV2, with 12 nucleotides matching TRBD2. The CDR3 totals 14 residues. J lost 5 bases, V lost 6 bases, and 4 bases had no gene match. From germline, CDR1 is SNHLY and CDR2 FYNNEI. The CDR3 region has the DNA TGTGCCAGCAGCTTTGGGACTAGCGGGGAGACCCAGTACTTC. Residues: CASSFGTSGETQYF.

The sample holds a few counts of this clonotype. At one end, the junction sequence differs from germline, possibly due to a read error. The chain joins TRBV7-7 to TRBJ2-3, with D possibly matching TRBD1 (5 bases). This CDR3 comprises 15 residues. The germline V gene encodes CDR1 SSHAT and CDR2 FNYEAQ (reference sequence). CDR3 nucleotides: TGTGCTAGCAGCTCCGGGTTGGGGCCTGATGATACGCAGTATTTT. Protein: CASSSGLGPDDTQYF.

In this sample, this clonotype turned up a few times. The chain couples TRBV11-1 to TRBJ2-7; 7 nucleotides line up with TRBD1. V gave up 5 bases and J gave up 3 bases; unmatched junction bases: 13. Germline-derived CDR1 and CDR2 are SGHAT and FQDESV (reference sequence). This CDR3 is 16 amino acids long. For the CDR3, the DNA is TGTGCCAGCAGCCGCGGGCGACAGGGCGTGATCTACGAGCAGTACTTC. Translating it yields CASSRGRQGVIYEQYF. Looking up the rest from reference TRBV11-1 and TRBJ2-7 gives the full variable domain: EAEVAQSPRYKITEKSQAVAFWCDPISGHATLYWYRQILGQGPELLVQFQDESVVDDSQLPKDRFSAERLKGVDSTLKIQPAELGDSAMYLCASSRGRQGVIYEQYFGPGTRLTVT.

This chain connects TRBV27 to TRBJ2-6, with 7 bases that match TRBD1. CDR1 and CDR2 from the germline V gene are MNHEY and SMNVEV (reference sequence). There are 15 residues in the CDR3. The junction had 4 bases not matched to a gene; V was cut back by 4 bases and J by 4 bases. The CDR3, as DNA: TGTGCCAGCAGTTCGACAGGGAACGGGGCCAACGTCCTGACTTTC. Protein product: CASSSTGNGANVLTF.

The chain recombines TRBV7-2 with TRBJ2-3; D assignment may be TRBD1 or TRBD2 (5 bases each). V lost 6 bases and J 2 bases, leaving 12 bases between the germline ends. The germline gives CDR1 SGHTA, CDR2 FQGNSA. This CDR3 contains 14 residues. The CDR3 DNA sequence: TGTGCCAGCAGATCCTATGGGACCACAGATACGCAGTATTTT. Its protein is CASRSYGTTDTQYF.

This clonotype was counted only a few times. CDR3 DNA sequence: TGTGCCAGCAGCTTAGGGGACAGGGTGGTTGAGCAGTACTTC. Translation gives CASSLGDRVVEQYF. The J gene is TRBJ2-7, the V gene TRBV7-9, with TRBD1 identical over 9 bases. The CDR3 has 14 amino acids. CDR1 is SEHNR and CDR2 is FQNEAQ in the germline V gene (reference sequence). J gave up 7 bases and V 1 base, and 5 bases lay outside the gene matches.

The chain links TRBV7-2 to TRBJ2-1; the D gene is possibly TRBD1 (5 bases). Trimming removed 4 bases from V and 1 base from J, with 11 bases in between. Germline V lookup: CDR1 SGHTA, CDR2 FQGNSA. The length of the CDR3 is 15 residues. The CDR3 bases are TGTGCCAGCAGCTCTCAGGGAAATTCCTACAATGAGCAGTTCTTC. Amino acid sequence: CASSSQGNSYNEQFF. Together with reference TRBV7-2 and TRBJ2-1, the CDR3 gives the full variable domain: GAGVSQSPSNKVTEKGKDVELRCDPISGHTALYWYRQSLGQGLEFLIYFQGNSAPDKSGLPSDRFSAERTGGSVSTLTIQRTQQEDSAVYLCASSSQGNSYNEQFFGPGTRLTVL.

V is TRBV6-1 and J is TRBJ2-1; D unclear. CDR1 and CDR2 (germline): MNHNS, SASEGT. Between the trimmed V and J ends, which lost 1 base and 0 bases, there was a span of 7 bases. The CDR3 has 15 amino acids. The CDR3 DNA reads as TGTGCCAGCAGTGAAGTCATCGGCTCCTACAATGAGCAGTTCTTC. It encodes CASSEVIGSYNEQFF.

The table lists this clonotype with a few counts. This sequence joins TRBV6-5 and TRBJ1-2; TRBD1 matches 9 bases. The V and J ends lost 4 bases and 5 bases, in that order; junction bases with no gene match: 5. There are 14 residues in the CDR3. Germline-derived CDR1 and CDR2 are MNHEY and SVGAGI. The CDR3 protein is CASSSDRGGYGYTF. DNA of the CDR3: TGTGCCAGCAGTTCGGACAGGGGAGGGTATGGCTACACCTTC.

This clonotype was seen a handful of times. The chain carries TRBV24-1 and TRBJ2-2; tentatively, D is TRBD1 or TRBD2 (7 bases each). V lost 5 bases and J 5 bases, leaving 11 bases between the germline ends. Looked up from germline, CDR1 is KGHDR and CDR2 is SFDVKD. The CDR3 length is 14 residues. Here the CDR3 reads CATSVQGGTGELFF. The CDR3 bases are TGTGCCACCAGTGTGCAGGGGGGGACCGGGGAGCTGTTTTTT.

The chain joins TRBV20-1 to TRBJ2-2, with D possibly being TRBD2 (6 bases). This CDR3 has 15 residues. Per the germline V gene, CDR1 is DFQATT and CDR2 is SNEGSKA (reference sequence). With 3 bases removed from V and 3 bases from J, the gap between germline ends came to 14 bases. The CDR3 sequence is CSARKGGRDTGELFF. CDR3 coding DNA: TGCAGTGCTAGGAAAGGAGGGAGAGACACCGGGGAGCTGTTTTTT.